A single sample is the source of the 22 T cell receptor beta chains below, sequenced in a study of cytomegalovirus exposure and HLA in healthy donors (dated by TCRdb to the late 2010s). The library was made by the immunoSEQ multiplex PCR assay. The multiplex PCR relied on a mix of 60 forward primers for TCR Vbeta segments and 13 reverse primers for TCR Jbeta segments. TCRdb re-hosts the immuneACCESS table, in-frame sequences only. Its copies lack some clones; in the studies checked, an unresolved V gene accounts for under half of them, and the cause for the rest is not known. For this sample, the table gives more than 110,000 clones. The ten largest clones take up roughly 2.7% of the sample. The specimen was PBMCs. All receptors come from a man aged 35 to 55 in good health and CMV-seronegative.

The chain combines TRBV4-2 with TRBJ1-6, with 11 bases fitting TRBD1. V lost 1 base, J lost 7 bases, and 6 bases stayed unmatched. The CDR3 is made up of 17 amino acids. Looked up from germline, CDR1 is LGHNA and CDR2 is YNFKEQ. CDR3 DNA: TGTGCCAGCAGCCAAGTAACCGGGACAGGGGGGAATTCACCCCTCCACTTT. Its translation is CASSQVTGTGGNSPLHF.

CDR3 DNA sequence: TGTGCCAGCAGTTACTCCTACTCTAACAGGGGCGAGCAGTACTTC. It specifies CASSYSYSNRGEQYF. The chain couples TRBV6-6 to TRBJ2-5; 7 bases agree with TRBD1. With the DNA end fitting TRBJ2-7 better, the J assignment may be wrong. This CDR3 has 15 residues. Germline assignment: CDR1 MNHNY and CDR2 SVGAGI (reference sequence).

V usage is TRBV28 and J usage is TRBJ1-3; 7 bases align to TRBD1. This CDR3 has 14 amino acids. Germline loops: CDR1 MDHEN, CDR2 SYDVKM. V was clipped by 7 bases and J by 2 bases; unmatched bases: 5. DNA for the CDR3: TGTGCCAGCATTCTACAGGGGACTGGAAACACCATATATTTT. Translation: CASILQGTGNTIYF. The full variable domain, with the rest looked up from reference TRBV28 and TRBJ1-3, is DVKVTQSSRYLVKRTGEKVFLECVQDMDHENMFWYRQDPGLGLRLIYFSYDVKMKEKGDIPEGYSVSREKKERFSLILESASTNQTSMYLCASILQGTGNTIYFGEGSWLTVV.

The J gene is TRBJ2-3, the V gene TRBV9; 7 positions agree with TRBD2. Germline V gene sequence: CDR1 SGDLS, CDR2 YYNGEE. The CDR3 is made up of 16 amino acids. V lost 4 bases to trimming and J lost 3 bases; unmatched junction nucleotides: 11. In DNA, the CDR3 is TGTGCCAGCAGCACCCGGGACTACCGTCTTACAGATACGCAGTATTTT. The encoded protein is CASSTRDYRLTDTQYF. The full variable domain, rest sourced from reference TRBV9 and TRBJ2-3, is DSGVTQTPKHLITATGQRVTLRCSPRSGDLSVYWYQQSLDQGLQFLIQYYNGEERAKGNILERFSAQQFPDLHSELNLSSLELGDSALYFCASSTRDYRLTDTQYFGPGTRLTVL.

The rearrangement joins TRBV9 to TRBJ2-2; the match to TRBD1 covers 8 bases. The CDR3 runs to 15 residues. Germline V gene data show CDR1 as SGDLS and CDR2 as YYNGEE. Trimming at V came to 3 bases and at J to 3 bases, leaving 4 bases not matched to a gene. CDR3 in DNA: TGTGCCAGCAGCGAGAGACAGGGGTACACCGGGGAGCTGTTTTTT. Encoded protein: CASSERQGYTGELFF.

The chain carries TRBV2 and TRBJ2-1; D is possibly TRBD1 (5 bases). The CDR3 contains 13 residues. The V gene's germline CDR1 is SNHLY and CDR2 FYNNEI. V lost 3 bases and J lost 14, with 17 bases in between. The CDR3 here is CASSDRTLSQEFF. The CDR3 DNA reads as TGTGCCAGCAGTGATCGAACTCTATCACAGGAGTTCTTC.

This chain joins TRBV4-1 and TRBJ1-1; D ambiguous. Germline-derived CDR1 and CDR2 are MGHRA and YSYEKL. The ends were cut back, 5 bases at V and 4 bases at J, with 17 bases in the middle. The CDR3 covers 15 residues. The CDR3 nucleotides read TGCGCCAGCAGCGAAACCAGGCAGGTCGTCACTGAAGCTTTCTTT. It yields the protein CASSETRQVVTEAFF.

The chain links TRBV19 to TRBJ1-5; tentatively, D is TRBD1 (6 bases). The CDR3 sequence is 12 residues long. Germline CDR1 is LNHDA and CDR2 is SQIVND (reference sequence). V shed 4 bases and J shed 9 bases, with 10 bases lying between them. CDR3 bases: TGTGCCAGTAGTACAGGGGAAGGGCCCCAGCATTTT. It is translated as CASSTGEGPQHF.

The chain's CDR3 is CSALGRDSRGNYGYTF. CDR3 nucleotide sequence: TGCAGCGCCCTGGGCCGGGACAGCCGAGGGAACTATGGCTACACCTTC. The rearrangement links TRBV29-1 to TRBJ1-2; 7 positions agree with TRBD1. Germline-derived CDR1 and CDR2 are SQVTM and ANQGSEA. J gave up 2 bases and V 7 bases, and 16 bases lay outside the gene matches. This CDR3 contains 16 residues.

The CDR3 DNA sequence: TGCGCCAGCAGCTTTACTAGCGGGGGGCTTCAAGAGACCCAGTACTTC. This translates into CASSFTSGGLQETQYF. The rearrangement links TRBV5-1 to TRBJ2-5; 12 nucleotides agree with TRBD2. Germline loops: CDR1 SGHRS, CDR2 YFSETQ. Unmatched junction bases numbered 4, after V lost 2 bases and J lost 2 bases. There are 16 residues in the CDR3.

The rearrangement links TRBV6-5 to TRBJ2-7; no definite D call. Germline CDR1 MNHEY, CDR2 SVGAGI. V lost 2 bases and J lost 3, with 11 bases in between. The CDR3 runs to 14 residues. In DNA form, the CDR3 reads TGTGCCAGCAGTTACGCCTCTATCGGCTACGAGCAGTACTTC. It codes for CASSYASIGYEQYF.

This chain joins TRBV6-5 and TRBJ2-5; TRBD1 might be the D (6 bases). The closer fit of TRBJ2-7 to the DNA end suggests the J call may be wrong. The CDR3 consists of 14 residues. Germline assignment: CDR1 MNHEY and CDR2 SVGAGI. This chain's CDR3 is CASSPRTASYEQYF. In DNA, the CDR3 is TGTGCCAGCAGTCCCCGGACAGCCTCCTACGAGCAGTACTTC.

The chain joins TRBV6-1 to TRBJ2-3; 10 bases are shared with TRBD1. Trimming removed 4 bases from V and 4 bases from J; junction bases left unmatched: 5. The CDR3 has 15 amino acids. Germline CDR1 reads MNHNS; CDR2 reads SASEGT. CDR3 sequence: CASSVATGGSDTQYF. The CDR3 bases are TGTGCCAGCAGTGTAGCGACAGGGGGCTCAGATACGCAGTATTTT.

The V gene is TRBV28, the J gene TRBJ1-2; tentatively, D is TRBD1 (5 bases). The length of the CDR3 is 13 residues. Deletions cut 5 bases from V and 4 bases from J, with 11 bases between. Per the germline V gene, CDR1 is MDHEN and CDR2 is SYDVKM. DNA for the CDR3: TGTGCCAGCAGTCCGACAGCCACCTATGGCTACACCTTC. Residues: CASSPTATYGYTF.

The V gene is TRBV4-2, the J gene TRBJ1-1; 9 bases match TRBD1. The CDR3 consists of 18 residues. V lost 4 bases to trimming and J lost 0 bases; unmatched junction nucleotides: 12. The germline V gene has CDR1 LGHNA and CDR2 YNFKEQ. CDR3 bases: TGTGCCAGCAGCCCCACCTACAGGGGGCGAGTCATGAACACTGAAGCTTTCTTT. Protein product: CASSPTYRGRVMNTEAFF.

The genes are TRBV18 and TRBJ1-2; D possibly corresponds to TRBD1 (5 bases). This CDR3 has 15 residues. Deletions cut 6 bases from V and 4 bases from J, with 18 bases between. CDR1 is KGHSH and CDR2 is LQKENI in the germline V gene. CDR3 sequence: CASSPNSTELYGYTF. The DNA for the CDR3 is TGTGCCAGCTCCCCAAATTCGACAGAACTCTATGGCTACACCTTC.

V and J are TRBV5-1 and TRBJ1-3; 8 bases are a match to TRBD1. The V gene end was trimmed by 2 bases and the J gene end by 6 bases; junction bases not matched to a gene: 4. Germline V CDR1 and CDR2: SGHRS, YFSETQ. This CDR3 contains 14 residues. The CDR3 DNA follows: TGCGCCAGCAGCTTAGGACAGGGCGAAAACACCATATATTTT. Amino acid sequence: CASSLGQGENTIYF.

V is TRBV7-2 and J is TRBJ1-4, with D uncertain. Germline CDR1 is SGHTA and CDR2 is FQGNSA. The CDR3 consists of 15 residues. Trimming removed 6 bases from V and 7 bases from J, with 18 bases in between. The chain's CDR3 is CASSKVGGRTEKLFF. As DNA, the CDR3 is TGTGCCAGCAGTAAGGTGGGAGGTAGGACTGAAAAACTGTTTTTT.

The V and J genes are TRBV5-6 and TRBJ2-3, with TRBD2 identical over 10 bases. V gave up 3 bases and J gave up 1 base; unmatched junction bases: 14. Germline V lookup: CDR1 SGHDT, CDR2 YYEEEE. The CDR3 runs 19 residues. CDR3 nucleotides: TGTGCCAGCAGCTCTCCCTCAGGGGCTAGCGGGGGCCGCACAGATACGCAGTATTTT. Its translation is CASSSPSGASGGRTDTQYF.

On this clone itself: At one of its ends the junction is not consistent with the germline gene, which may arise from a read error. This chain's CDR3 is CATSGETGFNYGYTF. The CDR3 region has the DNA TGTGCCACCAGCGGAGAGACAGGGTTTAACTATGGCTACACCTTC. This chain uses TRBV15 with TRBJ1-2, with 7 bases that match TRBD1. Germline lookup yields CDR1 LNHNV and CDR2 YYDKDF (reference sequence). The CDR3 sequence is 15 residues long.

The chain has TRBV11-2 and TRBJ2-7, with 7 bases lining up with TRBD2. Germline lookup yields CDR1 SGHAT and CDR2 FQNNGV. The CDR3 loop spans 15 amino acids. J gave up 2 bases and V 1 base, and 5 bases lay outside the gene matches. This CDR3 reads CASSLVGGGPYEQYF. The CDR3 DNA reads as TGTGCCAGCAGCTTAGTCGGCGGGGGACCCTACGAGCAGTACTTC.

CDR3 loop: CASSELAGRSGTGELFF. In DNA form, the CDR3 reads TGTGCCAGCAGCGAGCTAGCGGGGCGGTCGGGGACCGGGGAGCTGTTTTTT. The J gene is TRBJ2-2, the V gene TRBV28; 9 bases fit TRBD2. Germline V lookup: CDR1 MDHEN, CDR2 SYDVKM. The CDR3 extends over 17 amino acids. Trimming at V came to 6 bases and at J to 5 bases, leaving 13 bases not matched to a gene. The variable domain in full, completed from reference TRBV28 and TRBJ2-2, reads DVKVTQSSRYLVKRTGEKVFLECVQDMDHENMFWYRQDPGLGLRLIYFSYDVKMKEKGDIPEGYSVSREKKERFSLILESASTNQTSMYLCASSELAGRSGTGELFFGEGSRLTVL.